Following are 29 T cell receptor beta chains from one sample sequenced in a study of T cells in Graves' hyperthyroidism and ophthalmopathy. RNA transcripts were the template for amplifying TCR beta CDR3 regions. The study used the HTBI primer set for a first-round RT-PCR of the TCR CDR3. TCRdb analysed the multiplex PCR reads with MiXCR anew, one entry per CDR3 protein. The sample has about 570,000 distinct CDR3 sequences; under 60% are singletons. Input material: peripheral blood or thyroid tissue (not recorded which). The receptors shown here come from an adult woman with Graves' disease, either hyperthyroidism or ophthalmopathy (not recorded which).

This clonotype occurred many times. The chain has TRBV19 and TRBJ2-7; no reliable D call. Trimming shortened V by 5 bases and J by 2 bases, and 13 bases separated the two germline ends. Germline V lookup: CDR1 LNHDA, CDR2 SQIVND (reference sequence). The CDR3 spans 14 residues. CDR3 DNA: TGTGCCAGTAGTTCGGGCCTTTTCCCCTACGAGCAGTACTTC. Translated, it gives CASSSGLFPYEQYF.

This chain connects TRBV10-3 to TRBJ2-5; 7 bases match TRBD1. Germline CDR1 and CDR2: ENHRY and SYGVKD. The ends lost 2 bases at V and 5 bases at J; junction bases unmatched: 14. This CDR3 has 17 amino acids. This CDR3 reads CAISEPSGRGMMETQYF. The CDR3 DNA is TGTGCCATCAGTGAGCCATCCGGCAGGGGGATGATGGAGACCCAGTACTTC.

This clonotype was picked up many times. The chain carries TRBV10-3 and TRBJ1-1; 7 bases are a match to TRBD1. The CDR3 loop spans 15 amino acids. From germline, CDR1 is ENHRY and CDR2 SYGVKD. The V and J ends lost 6 bases and 1 base, in that order; junction bases with no gene match: 8. CDR3 in DNA: TGTGCCATCAGCGCGACGACAGGGACGAACACTGAAGCTTTCTTT. This gives the protein CAISATTGTNTEAFF.

This clonotype was observed a single time. The chain recombines TRBV10-1 with TRBJ1-5; D unresolved. Germline V lookup: CDR1 WNHNN, CDR2 SYGVQD (reference sequence). The germline V and J ends were trimmed by 0 bases and 6 bases, with 6 bases remaining between them. This CDR3 has 13 residues. The CDR3 loop reads CASSESSVQPQHF. CDR3 DNA sequence: TGCGCCAGCAGTGAGTCCTCCGTTCAGCCCCAGCATTTT.

This clonotype was seen ten or more times. The chain uses TRBV12-3 or TRBV12-4 and TRBJ2-7, with 8 bases identical to TRBD1. This CDR3 is 13 amino acids long. Losses at the gene ends were 6 bases for V and 6 bases for J; bases not matched to a gene: 7. For the CDR3, the DNA is TGTGCCAGCAGAATGACAGGGGTGAGCGAGCAGTACTTC. Translation gives CASRMTGVSEQYF.

Note on this clonotype: The junction does not match germline at one end; this may be a read error. V is TRBV5-6 and J is TRBJ1-2; no clear D gene. CDR3 length equals 12 residues. Germline assignment: CDR1 SGHDT and CDR2 YYEEEE. The CDR3 coding sequence is TGTGCCAGCGGCTTGGTTCAGCGCGGCTACACCTTC. Amino acids: CASGLVQRGYTF.

About this clonotype itself: A read error is possible here, since a much larger clone lies one base away. This chain joins TRBV30 and TRBJ1-1; D perhaps matches TRBD1 (6 bases). V lost 3 bases and J lost 6, with 11 bases in between. CDR1 and CDR2 (germline): GTSNPN, SVGIG (reference sequence). There are 12 residues in the CDR3. CDR3 loop: CAWSRQASEAFF. For the CDR3, the DNA is TGTGCCTGGAGCCGACAGGCTTCTGAAGCTTTCTTT.

There are many counts of this clonotype. The genes are TRBV5-1 and TRBJ1-1; D call uncertain. CDR3 length: 16 amino acids. V lost 0 bases and J 1 base, leaving 13 bases between the germline ends. Germline V gives CDR1 SGHRS, CDR2 YFSETQ. The CDR3 sequence: CASSLATEIENTEAFF. The DNA of the CDR3 is TGCGCCAGCAGCTTGGCGACGGAGATAGAGAACACTGAAGCTTTCTTT.

This clonotype appeared many times. This chain joins TRBV15 and TRBJ2-5, with D possibly called TRBD1 or TRBD2 (5 bases each). CDR1 LNHNV and CDR2 YYDKDF come from the germline V gene (reference sequence). V was shortened by 1 base and J by 5 bases, with 8 bases between the two germline ends. The CDR3 runs to 13 residues. This CDR3 reads CATSRGGGETQYF. The DNA of the CDR3 is TGTGCCACCAGCAGAGGGGGCGGGGAGACCCAGTACTTC.

The rearrangement uses TRBV7-9 and TRBJ2-3, with 10 bases aligning to TRBD2. Trimming took 5 bases from V and 0 from J; bases not matched to a gene: 5. This CDR3 has 16 residues. The germline V gene has CDR1 SEHNR and CDR2 FQNEAQ (reference sequence). Written as DNA, the CDR3 is TGTGCCAGCAGCCTCAGGACTAGCGGTAGCACAGATACGCAGTATTTT. This sequence encodes CASSLRTSGSTDTQYF. Together with reference TRBV7-9 and TRBJ2-3, the CDR3 gives the full variable domain: DTGVSQNPRHKITKRGQNVTFRCDPISEHNRLYWYRQTLGQGPEFLTYFQNEAQLEKSRLLSDRFSAERPKGSFSTLEIQRTEQGDSAMYLCASSLRTSGSTDTQYFGPGTRLTVL.

This rearrangement joins TRBV5-1 to TRBJ1-1; D is possibly TRBD1 (6 bases). The V gene's germline CDR1 is SGHRS and CDR2 YFSETQ. This CDR3 is built from 13 residues. V lost 4 bases, J lost 10 bases, and 17 bases lay in between. Written as DNA, the CDR3 is TGCGCCAGCAGCGGAGCCGGGACATTGACAGCTTTCTTT. Encoded protein: CASSGAGTLTAFF.

The CDR3 region is CASSPETVEETQYF. CDR3 nucleotide sequence: TGTGCCAGCAGCCCAGAGACAGTGGAAGAGACCCAGTACTTC. The chain uses TRBV7-9 and TRBJ2-5; D may be TRBD1 (5 bases). CDR3 size: 14 residues. Trimming took 5 bases from V and 3 from J, leaving 13 bases between them. Germline assignment: CDR1 SEHNR and CDR2 FQNEAQ (reference sequence).

This clonotype was detected many times. The V gene is TRBV5-8, the J gene TRBJ2-2; D is tentatively TRBD1 or TRBD2 (5 bases each). V was cut by 3 bases and J by 4 bases, with 13 bases left in between. This CDR3 is built from 15 residues. In germline, CDR1 is SGHTS, CDR2 YDEGEE. CDR3 amino acids: CASSWGTRGTGELFF. Written as DNA, the CDR3 is TGTGCCAGCAGCTGGGGGACCCGAGGCACCGGGGAGCTGTTTTTT.

This clonotype was recorded at least ten times. The rearrangement links TRBV5-1 to TRBJ1-1, with D tentatively TRBD1 (5 bases). Between the trimmed V and J ends, which lost 4 bases and 1 base, there was a span of 17 bases. The CDR3 length is 16 residues. Looked up from germline, CDR1 is SGHRS and CDR2 is YFSETQ. CDR3 sequence reads: CASSTRAGGGNTEAFF. In DNA, the CDR3 is TGCGCCAGCAGCACCAGGGCAGGCGGCGGGAACACTGAAGCTTTCTTT.

Of note for this clonotype: One end of the junction varies from germline; a read error may be responsible. The chain uses TRBV20-1 and TRBJ2-7, with D maybe TRBD2 (7 bases). This CDR3 spans 15 amino acids. The germline V gene has CDR1 DFQATT and CDR2 SNEGSKA (reference sequence). This chain's CDR3 is CSARGGGLAPDTQYF. The CDR3 DNA follows: TGCAGTGCTAGAGGGGGGGGCCTCGCCCCAGATACGCAGTATTTC.

In this sample, this clonotype turned up many times. As DNA, the CDR3 is TGTGCCAGCAGTGCTGGGAGAGTGAGGAATGAGCAGTTCTTC. It codes for CASSAGRVRNEQFF. V gene TRBV2 combines with J gene TRBJ2-1; D perhaps matches TRBD2 (5 bases). Per the germline V gene, CDR1 is SNHLY and CDR2 is FYNNEI. Trimming left V 4 bases short and J 7 bases short, with 14 bases between. This CDR3 has 14 residues.

This clonotype came up once. In DNA, the CDR3 is TGCAGTGCTAGAGATCCGGGGAGAGACTATGGCTACACCTTC. Protein sequence: CSARDPGRDYGYTF. This chain joins TRBV20-1 and TRBJ1-2, with D unresolved. This CDR3 is built from 14 residues. The germline V gene encodes CDR1 DFQATT and CDR2 SNEGSKA (reference sequence). Trimming pared 0 bases from V and 3 bases from J, leaving 11 bases between.

A single count supports this clonotype. V usage is TRBV7-6 and J usage is TRBJ2-3; D remains ambiguous. The CDR3 extends over 13 amino acids. Germline loops: CDR1 SGHVS, CDR2 FNYEAQ. V was pared by 4 bases and J by 11 bases, with 16 bases between. The CDR3 here is CASSSQARDGQYF. As DNA, the CDR3 is TGTGCCAGCAGCTCTCAGGCAAGGGATGGGCAGTATTTT.

Regarding this clonotype: Since the CDR3 does not end with the conserved phenylalanine or tryptophan, this likely comes from a read error. V is TRBV6-5 and J is TRBJ1-1; a possible D gene is TRBD1 (6 bases). This CDR3 contains 16 residues. V gave up 10 bases and J gave up 4 bases, with 25 bases separating them. Looked up from germline, CDR1 is MNHEY and CDR2 is SVGAGI. The CDR3 is CAINETGFRGGTEAFL. The CDR3 nucleotides read TGTGCCATCAATGAAACAGGGTTCCGAGGGGGCACTGAAGCTTTCCTT.

The gene calls are TRBV20-1 and TRBJ1-2; D unclear. Trimming pared 4 bases from V and 4 bases from J, leaving 7 bases between. CDR3 length equals 11 residues. The V gene's germline CDR1 is DFQATT and CDR2 SNEGSKA (reference sequence). In DNA, the CDR3 is TGCAGTGCTAAGGAGGCCTATGGCTACACCTTC. It translates to CSAKEAYGYTF.

There are a few counts of this clonotype. The germline gene is not matched at one end of the junction; a read error may be the cause. The chain uses TRBV5-1 and TRBJ1-2; TRBD1 might be the D (5 bases). This CDR3 has 13 residues. Germline CDR1 SGHRS, CDR2 YFSETQ. The CDR3 spells CASRRGMDYGYTF. The CDR3 region has the DNA TGTGCCAGCAGAAGGGGAATGGACTATGGCTACACCTTC.

In this sample, this clonotype turned up a few times. This chain uses TRBV29-1 with TRBJ1-2, with D perhaps matching TRBD1 (5 bases). The V end lost 4 bases, the J end lost 4 bases, and 13 bases lay between the germline ends. The CDR3 length is 13 residues. The germline V gene has CDR1 SQVTM and CDR2 ANQGSEA. Written as DNA, the CDR3 is TGCAGCGTTGTTAGGGACTCTGTCTATGGCTACACCTTC. The encoded protein is CSVVRDSVYGYTF.

This clonotype was detected ten times or more. The J gene is TRBJ1-5, the V gene TRBV20-1, with TRBD1 matching 11 bases. In germline, CDR1 is DFQATT, CDR2 SNEGSKA (reference sequence). The CDR3 is made up of 19 amino acids. Trimming removed 0 bases from V and 2 bases from J; junction bases left unmatched: 12. CDR3 in amino acids: CSARDYRTGGLSGNQPQHF. The CDR3 nucleotides are TGCAGTGCTAGAGATTACAGGACAGGGGGCTTATCTGGCAATCAGCCCCAGCATTTT.

The rearrangement joins TRBV20-1 to TRBJ1-2; no firm D call. Per the germline V gene, CDR1 is DFQATT and CDR2 is SNEGSKA (reference sequence). There are 14 residues in the CDR3. Trimming cost V 3 bases and J 7 bases, with 18 bases left between them. The CDR3 region has the DNA TGCAGTGCTAGTCCCGGACTAGCTTTATCTGGCTACACCTTC. Translated: CSASPGLALSGYTF.

This clonotype was found a few times. The V gene is TRBV19, the J gene TRBJ1-2; TRBD1 matches at 9 bases. Germline values: CDR1 LNHDA, CDR2 SQIVND (reference sequence). Trimming cost V 6 bases and J 4 bases; bases outside gene matches: 12. The CDR3 contains 16 residues. CDR3 protein: CASSMNRDRDFYGYTF. CDR3 sequence (DNA): TGTGCCAGTAGCATGAACCGGGACAGGGACTTCTATGGCTACACCTTC.

The chain uses TRBV20-1 and TRBJ2-7; 8 nucleotides agree with TRBD2. The CDR3 runs 14 residues. Germline CDR1 DFQATT, CDR2 SNEGSKA (reference sequence). Trimming took 6 bases from V and 3 from J; bases not matched to a gene: 10. Here the CDR3 DNA reads TGCAGTGCAGTAGCGGGACTGTCAGACTACGAGCAGTACTTC. It specifies CSAVAGLSDYEQYF.

The rearrangement links TRBV7-2 to TRBJ2-5, with TRBD2 matching 10 bases. CDR1 is SGHTA, CDR2 FQGNSA, per germline. J was trimmed by 5 bases and V by 5 bases; bases with no gene match: 8. The CDR3 is 15 amino acids. The CDR3 nucleotides read TGTGCCAGCAGCAAAACTAGCGGGACTACGGAGACCCAGTACTTC. Amino acids: CASSKTSGTTETQYF.

This clonotype has only one observation. The CDR3 DNA is TGTGCCAGCAGTTACCCTAGCTCCTACGAGCAGTACTTC. Protein product: CASSYPSSYEQYF. The chain couples TRBV6-6 to TRBJ2-7, with unresolved D. Trimming removed 2 bases at V and 0 bases at J, with 5 bases between. CDR1 and CDR2 (germline): MNHNY, SVGAGI (reference sequence). This CDR3 is 13 amino acids long.

This rearrangement joins TRBV9 to TRBJ2-7, with 8 bases lining up with TRBD1. Germline V gene sequence: CDR1 SGDLS, CDR2 YYNGEE. The junction had 7 bases not matched to a gene; V was cut back by 3 bases and J by 5 bases. The CDR3 has 14 amino acids. The CDR3 reads CASSGRDRPHEQYF. CDR3 bases: TGTGCCAGCAGCGGCCGGGACAGGCCCCACGAGCAGTACTTC. The entire variable domain, with the rest obtained from reference TRBV9 and TRBJ2-7, is as follows: DSGVTQTPKHLITATGQRVTLRCSPRSGDLSVYWYQQSLDQGLQFLIQYYNGEERAKGNILERFSAQQFPDLHSELNLSSLELGDSALYFCASSGRDRPHEQYFGPGTRLTVT.